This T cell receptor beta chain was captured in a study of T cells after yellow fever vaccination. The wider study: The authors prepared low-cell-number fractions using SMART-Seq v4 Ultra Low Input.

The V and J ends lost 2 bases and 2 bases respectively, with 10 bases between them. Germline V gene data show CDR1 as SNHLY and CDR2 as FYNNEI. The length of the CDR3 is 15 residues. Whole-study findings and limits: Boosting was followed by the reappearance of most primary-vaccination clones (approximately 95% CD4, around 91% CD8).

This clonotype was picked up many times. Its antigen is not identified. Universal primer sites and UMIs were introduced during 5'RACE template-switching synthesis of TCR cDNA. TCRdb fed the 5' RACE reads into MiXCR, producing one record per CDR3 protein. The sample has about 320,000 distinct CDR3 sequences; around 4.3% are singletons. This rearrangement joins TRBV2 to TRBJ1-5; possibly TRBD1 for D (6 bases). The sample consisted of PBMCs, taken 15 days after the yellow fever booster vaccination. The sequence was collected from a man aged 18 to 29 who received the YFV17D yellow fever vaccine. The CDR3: CASSEWGAGNQPQHF. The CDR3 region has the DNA TGTGCCAGCAGTGAATGGGGGGCGGGCAATCAGCCCCAGCATTTT. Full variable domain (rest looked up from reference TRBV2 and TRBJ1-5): EPEVTQTPSHQVTQMGQEVILRCVPISNHLYFYWYRQILGQKVEFLVSFYNNEISEKSEIFDDQFSVERPDGSNFTLKIRSTKLEDSAMYFCASSEWGAGNQPQHFGDGTRLSIL.